The T cell receptor (beta chain) under discussion was sequenced for a study of regulatory T cells in long-lasting Graves disease. Overall study context: Graves' patients, diagnosed recently, had received antithyroid drugs under 3 months.

This clonotype turned up a few times. Noted time point: newly diagnosed GD, antithyroid drugs for less than 3 months. The TCR library was made from RNA that had been extracted from PBMCs in TRIzol. Arm-PCR with iRepertoire HTBI primers amplified the CDR3 regions for these TCR beta libraries. As originally analysed: Overall, samples carried 62 TRBV and 14 TRBJ segments. TCRdb itself ran the multiplex PCR reads through MiXCR, one entry per CDR3 protein. These V and J calls are TCRdb output, not the study's own analysis. Here the sample spans 420,000 or so distinct CDR3 sequences, over 15% being singletons. These records were also assigned to another study, of T cells in Graves' hyperthyroidism and ophthalmopathy. That paper notes: TCR CDR3 underwent first-round RT-PCR with the HTBI primer set.

This clonotype originated in a young woman with Graves disease. The source material was peripheral blood mononuclear cells (PBMCs), sampled at new diagnosis, from a patient treated with antithyroid drugs.

CDR3 amino acids: CASSPPGERIYSNQPQHF. The DNA for the CDR3 is TGTGCCAGCAGCCCCCCCGGAGAGCGGATTTATAGCAATCAGCCCCAGCATTTT. The V gene is TRBV6-1, the J gene TRBJ1-5; no definite D call. The CDR3 spans 18 residues. V shed 6 bases and J shed 0 bases, with 21 bases lying between them. CDR1 is MNHNS, CDR2 SASEGT, per germline.